The sample holds many counts of the clone carrying this TCR beta chain. This sample is part of a study of T-cell reconstitution after alpha-beta-depleted transplantation in children. TCRbeta library construction was performed incorporating unique molecular identifiers. TCRdb reanalysed the PCR reads using MiXCR and keeps one entry per CDR3 protein. The sample includes about 190,000 distinct CDR3 sequences, about 6.4% seen only once; the top ten take 3% to 3.5%. Germline values: CDR1 ENHRY, CDR2 SYGVKD. Trimming took 2 bases from V and 8 from J, leaving 12 bases between them. CDR3 length equals 13 residues.

The specimen comprised PBMCs from the stem cell graft donor, sampled from the stem cell graft. The TCR sequence derives from a human donor who donated a stem cell graft to a child with Wiskott-Aldrich syndrome. The J gene is TRBJ1-2, the V gene TRBV10-3, with D unresolved. The CDR3 sequence: CAISEVMPRGYTF. The CDR3 DNA is TGTGCCATCAGTGAGGTCATGCCCCGGGGCTACACCTTC.